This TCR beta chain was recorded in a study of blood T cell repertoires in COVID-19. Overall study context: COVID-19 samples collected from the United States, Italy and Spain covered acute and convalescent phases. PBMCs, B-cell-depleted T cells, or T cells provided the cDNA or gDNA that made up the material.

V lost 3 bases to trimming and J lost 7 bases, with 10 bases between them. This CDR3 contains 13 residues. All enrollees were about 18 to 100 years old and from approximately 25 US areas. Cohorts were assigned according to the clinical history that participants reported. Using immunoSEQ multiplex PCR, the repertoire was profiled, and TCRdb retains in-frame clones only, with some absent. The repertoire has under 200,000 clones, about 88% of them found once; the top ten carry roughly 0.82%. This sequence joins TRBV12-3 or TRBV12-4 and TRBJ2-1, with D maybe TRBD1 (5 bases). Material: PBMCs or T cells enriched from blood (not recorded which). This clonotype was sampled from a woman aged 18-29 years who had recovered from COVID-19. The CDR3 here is CASSFRQTNEQFF. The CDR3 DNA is TGTGCCAGCAGTTTTAGACAGACTAATGAGCAGTTCTTC.